These 6 T cell receptor beta chains came from one sample sequenced in a study of regulatory T cells in long-lasting Graves disease. Described time point: newly diagnosed GD, antithyroid drugs for less than 3 months. From PBMCs, RNA was extracted and then used to make the TCR library. Both iRepertoire HTBI primers and Arm-PCR of CDR3 regions were used to build the TCR beta libraries. One entry per CDR3 protein, called by TCRdb with MiXCR from the multiplex PCR reads. Of under 800,000 distinct CDR3 sequences listed, under 20% are singletons. The same sample was also studied in work on T cells in Graves' hyperthyroidism and ophthalmopathy.

This sample comprised peripheral blood mononuclear cells (PBMCs), obtained at new diagnosis, from a patient treated with antithyroid drugs. These receptors all stem from a woman aged 25 to 45 with Graves disease.

This clonotype was picked up many times. At one boundary the junction diverges from the germline segment, which might be a read error. This rearrangement joins TRBV5-1 to TRBJ2-5; D is unresolved. The CDR3 has 14 residues. The germline V gene encodes CDR1 SGHRS and CDR2 YFSETQ. The CDR3 bases are TGTGCCAGCAGCTTAAGGAATAGTCGGGAGACCCAGTACTTC. Protein product: CASSLRNSRETQYF.

The V gene is TRBV3-1, the J gene TRBJ1-2, with TRBD1 matching over 8 bases. V was clipped by 0 bases and J by 4 bases; unmatched bases: 1. The CDR3 sequence is 14 residues long. Germline V gene sequence: CDR1 LGHDT, CDR2 YNNKEL (reference sequence). The CDR3 nucleotides read TGTGCCAGCAGCCAAGAAACAGGGGGCTATGGCTACACCTTC. Translated, it gives CASSQETGGYGYTF.

The gene calls are TRBV4-1 and TRBJ1-4; a possible D gene is TRBD1 (5 bases). Trimming left V 1 base short and J 4 bases short, with 10 bases between. Looked up from germline, CDR1 is MGHRA and CDR2 is YSYEKL. The CDR3 is made up of 15 amino acids. CDR3 sequence: CASSQALGGNEKLFF. CDR3 nucleotide sequence: TGCGCCAGCAGCCAAGCGCTGGGGGGTAATGAAAAACTGTTTTTT.

The chain is built from TRBV30 and TRBJ1-5; 8 nucleotides align to TRBD1. The CDR3 loop spans 17 amino acids. In germline, CDR1 is GTSNPN, CDR2 SVGIG (reference sequence). Germline trimming cut 2 bases from V and 1 base from J; bases unmatched to any gene: 10. In DNA, the CDR3 is TGTGCCTGGAGTCGCAGGCAGGGGGCGATGAGCAATCAGCCCCAGCATTTT. Its protein is CAWSRRQGAMSNQPQHF.

The table lists this clonotype with many counts. V usage is TRBV6-1 and J usage is TRBJ1-2; D might be TRBD1 (5 bases). The V end lost 6 bases, the J end lost 3 bases, and 11 bases lay between the germline ends. The germline gives CDR1 MNHNS, CDR2 SASEGT. The CDR3 is made up of 13 amino acids. The CDR3 sequence: CASSPIGDYGYTF. The CDR3 DNA follows: TGTGCCAGCAGCCCCATAGGGGACTATGGCTACACCTTC.

This clonotype was recorded at least ten times. The V call is TRBV12-3 or TRBV12-4, the J call TRBJ1-5, with D unresolved. Trimming cost V 6 bases and J 7 bases, with 10 bases left between them. This CDR3 spans 12 amino acids. The CDR3 region is CASRRGEQPQHF. The CDR3 DNA follows: TGTGCCAGCAGGCGTGGAGAGCAGCCCCAGCATTTT.